These 20 T cell receptor beta chains share one sample of origin, sequenced in a study of T-cell memory formation after mild COVID-19. In TCRdb, the 5' RACE reads were re-called with MiXCR into one record per CDR3 protein. The data show 150,000 to 200,000 distinct CDR3 sequences, 11% seen once. Sequencing was done on a sample of PBMCs or a T cell subset sorted from them (not recorded which). Receptors originate from a man between 18 and 35 years old who had mild COVID-19 (a few samples of this study predate the infection). Cell type and time point are not known.

The chain recombines TRBV30 with TRBJ1-2, with TRBD1 as a possible D gene (5 bases). Trimming removed 1 base at V and 7 bases at J, with 7 bases between. The CDR3 is made up of 11 amino acids. The germline CDR1 and CDR2 sequences are GTSNPN and SVGIG (reference sequence). DNA of the CDR3: TGTGCCTGGAGTGAAGGGGTTGGCTACACCTTC. Translation: CAWSEGVGYTF.

This clonotype was detected ten times or more. CDR3 loop: CSAGSATYEQYF. The CDR3 coding sequence is TGCAGTGCTGGGTCAGCAACCTACGAGCAGTACTTC. The V call is TRBV20-1, the J call TRBJ2-7; D remains ambiguous. The CDR3 has 12 residues. Trimming cost V 5 bases and J 2 bases, with 10 bases left between them. CDR1 is DFQATT and CDR2 is SNEGSKA in the germline V gene (reference sequence).

The chain joins TRBV7-6 to TRBJ2-3, with unresolved D. Germline V gene sequence: CDR1 SGHVS, CDR2 FNYEAQ. CDR3 length: 15 residues. Trimming cost V 4 bases and J 1 base, with 12 bases left between them. DNA for the CDR3: TGTGCCAGCAGCTCAAGGTCCCTTCGCACAGATACGCAGTATTTT. This translates into CASSSRSLRTDTQYF.

Written as DNA, the CDR3 is TGTGCCAGCTCACCGTCTGCCCGGGGGGCCGGGGGACAGCCCCAGCATTTT. Protein sequence: CASSPSARGAGGQPQHF. The chain has TRBV18 and TRBJ1-5; weak D call: TRBD1 (6 bases). Germline V gene lookup returns CDR1 KGHSH and CDR2 LQKENI. The V and J ends lost 3 bases and 7 bases respectively, with 22 bases between them. The CDR3 is made up of 17 amino acids.

This clonotype was counted only a few times. This chain uses TRBV6-2 or TRBV6-3 with TRBJ2-4; TRBD1 is a possible D gene (7 bases). Trimming cost V 6 bases and J 1 base, with 13 bases left between them. Germline assignment: CDR1 MNHEY and CDR2 SVGEGT. The CDR3 is 15 residues long. The CDR3 is CASRPGGNAKNIQYF. CDR3 bases: TGTGCCAGCAGACCAGGGGGGAATGCCAAAAACATTCAGTACTTC.

V usage is TRBV7-2 and J usage is TRBJ2-3; D ambiguous. Germline CDR1 SGHTA, CDR2 FQGNSA. With 1 base removed from V and 6 bases from J, the gap between germline ends came to 11 bases. This CDR3 has 14 residues. Here the CDR3 reads CASSLGLGWDTQYF. Here the CDR3 DNA reads TGTGCCAGCAGCTTAGGCTTGGGGTGGGATACGCAGTATTTT.

This clonotype was picked up a small number of times. V usage is TRBV6-5 and J usage is TRBJ2-3; 14 nucleotides agree with TRBD2. CDR1 is MNHEY and CDR2 is SVGAGI in the germline V gene. The J segment lost 0 bases and the V segment lost 5 bases, leaving 10 bases of the junction unmatched. The CDR3 loop spans 19 amino acids. The CDR3 nucleotides are TGTGCCAGCAGTCCACCGGGACTAGCGGGGGCTAGGAGCACAGATACGCAGTATTTT. Protein product: CASSPPGLAGARSTDTQYF.

The V call is TRBV7-2, the J call TRBJ1-1; 7 nucleotides align to TRBD1. The CDR3 runs 15 residues. V gave up 5 bases and J gave up 1 base; unmatched junction bases: 7. Germline CDR1 SGHTA, CDR2 FQGNSA. The chain's CDR3 is CASSPPQGRNTEAFF. The DNA for the CDR3 is TGTGCCAGCAGCCCCCCACAGGGGAGGAACACTGAAGCTTTCTTT.

This clonotype showed up just a few times. The chain has TRBV20-1 and TRBJ2-1, with 10 bases fitting TRBD2. Germline CDR1 and CDR2: DFQATT and SNEGSKA (reference sequence). This CDR3 contains 14 residues. Trimming removed 3 bases from V and 8 bases from J; junction bases left unmatched: 7. The CDR3 protein is CSASVASGGHEQFF. In DNA form, the CDR3 reads TGCAGTGCTAGTGTGGCTAGCGGGGGCCATGAGCAGTTCTTC.

In its sample, this clonotype was seen a few times. V and J are TRBV4-3 and TRBJ1-6, with D uncertain. This CDR3 spans 14 amino acids. Trimming removed 0 bases at V and 8 bases at J, with 8 bases between. Germline loops: CDR1 LGHNA, CDR2 YSLEER. CDR3 sequence reads: CASSQDWRDSPLHF. The CDR3 region has the DNA TGCGCCAGCAGCCAAGATTGGAGGGATTCACCCCTCCACTTT.

This clonotype occurred a few times. The gene calls are TRBV29-1 and TRBJ2-5; TRBD1 matches at 11 bases. V dropped 2 bases and J dropped 2; count of bases not matched to a gene: 1. The CDR3 totals 14 residues. Germline V CDR1 and CDR2: SQVTM, ANQGSEA. The CDR3 DNA follows: TGCAGCGTTGAAAGGGACAGGGGGCAAGAGACCCAGTACTTC. It yields the protein CSVERDRGQETQYF. Using reference TRBV29-1 and TRBJ2-5 for the parts outside the CDR3, the full variable domain is SAVISQKPSRDICQRGTSLTIQCQVDSQVTMMFWYRQQPGQSLTLIATANQGSEATYESGFVIDKFPISRPNLTFSTLTVSNMSPEDSSIYLCSVERDRGQETQYFGPGTRLLVL.

V gene TRBV18 combines with J gene TRBJ2-7, with D unresolved. Germline CDR1 is KGHSH and CDR2 is LQKENI. The V end lost 4 bases, the J end lost 2 bases, and 6 bases lay between the germline ends. The CDR3 contains 12 residues. The CDR3: CASSREAYEQYV. DNA of the CDR3: TGTGCCAGCTCACGGGAAGCCTACGAGCAGTACGTC.

This clonotype was found many times. The chain has TRBV5-1 and TRBJ2-5; D is uncertain. CDR1 and CDR2 (germline): SGHRS, YFSETQ. The CDR3 runs to 14 residues. The germline V and J ends were trimmed by 4 bases and 2 bases, with 12 bases remaining between them. For the CDR3, the DNA is TGCGCCAGCAGCCTGATCCCAGAACAAGAGACCCAGTACTTC. It is translated as CASSLIPEQETQYF. Complete variable domain (other parts from reference TRBV5-1 and TRBJ2-5): KAGVTQTPRYLIKTRGQQVTLSCSPISGHRSVSWYQQTPGQGLQFLFEYFSETQRNKGNFPGRFSGRQFSNSRSEMNVSTLELGDSALYLCASSLIPEQETQYFGPGTRLLVL.

This chain joins TRBV2 and TRBJ1-2; 8 positions match TRBD1. Losses at the gene ends were 6 bases for V and 3 bases for J; bases not matched to a gene: 6. Germline CDR1 is SNHLY and CDR2 is FYNNEI. The CDR3 length is 14 residues. DNA of the CDR3: TGTGCCAGCAGGATCGGACAGGGCGACTATGGCTACACCTTC. Translating it yields CASRIGQGDYGYTF.

V and J are TRBV7-2 and TRBJ1-2; 7 nucleotides match TRBD1. Trimming removed 1 base from V and 8 bases from J; junction bases left unmatched: 7. The CDR3 is made up of 14 amino acids. Germline CDR1 and CDR2: SGHTA and FQGNSA. The DNA for the CDR3 is TGTGCCAGCAGCTTAGTTGCAGGGGGAGAGGGCTACACCTTC. Amino acid sequence: CASSLVAGGEGYTF.

This clonotype appeared a few times. The V gene is TRBV25-1, the J gene TRBJ2-7; the match to TRBD1 covers 7 bases. Germline CDR1 reads MGHDK; CDR2 reads SYGVNS. V shed 3 bases and J 2 bases; nucleotides not matched to a gene: 10. This CDR3 region has 16 residues. In nucleotides, the CDR3 is TGTGCCAGCAGTGACTATAAGGGGGACAGACCCTACGAGCAGTACTTC. It is translated as CASSDYKGDRPYEQYF.

This clonotype has a count of ten or more. The chain couples TRBV20-1 to TRBJ1-1, with D uncertain. Trimming cost V 0 bases and J 4 bases, with 12 bases left between them. Germline CDR1 reads DFQATT; CDR2 reads SNEGSKA (reference sequence). The CDR3 sequence is 14 residues long. DNA for the CDR3: TGCAGTGCTAGAGACCCGGCCAGGTCCACTGAAGCTTTCTTT. Residues: CSARDPARSTEAFF.

The chain couples TRBV12-3 or TRBV12-4 to TRBJ2-5; tentative D call: TRBD2 (5 bases). The V end lost 4 bases, the J end lost 5 bases, and 11 bases lay between the germline ends. The CDR3 is 13 amino acids. CDR3 in DNA: TGTGCCAGCAGTTACCTCGGAGGTGAGACCCAGTACTTC. It is translated as CASSYLGGETQYF.

This clonotype was detected only a few times. The chain is built from TRBV20-1 and TRBJ1-6; D is undetermined. Germline values: CDR1 DFQATT, CDR2 SNEGSKA (reference sequence). The CDR3 runs to 14 residues. Trimming shortened V by 2 bases and J by 0 bases, and 5 bases separated the two germline ends. CDR3 sequence (DNA): TGCAGTGCTAGACCGGTCTCCTATAATTCACCCCTCCACTTT. This encodes CSARPVSYNSPLHF.

This clonotype was counted a few times. V usage is TRBV5-6 and J usage is TRBJ2-3, with unresolved D. Trimming took 4 bases from V and 0 from J, leaving 15 bases between them. The germline V gene has CDR1 SGHDT and CDR2 YYEEEE. The CDR3 is made up of 16 amino acids. The CDR3 nucleotides are TGTGCCAGCAGCCTAAATCAGGTCCCTAGCACAGATACGCAGTATTTT. It codes for CASSLNQVPSTDTQYF.